Shown below are 10 T cell receptor beta chains from a single sample sequenced in a study of CD8+ T cells in alopecia areata. Sample treatment: oral pan-JAK inhibitor, 5-10 mg twice daily. Sequencing used cDNA as its template, made by extracting RNA and reverse transcribing it. The table came from immunoSEQ multiplex PCR; TCRdb's copy has only in-frame clones and leaves some out. The sample contains 190,000 or so clones, roughly 64% of which appear only once. Specimen: CD4+ T cells sorted from blood, collected at week 24, from a patient treated with tofacitinib. These receptors all stem from a human donor with alopecia areata.

This sequence joins TRBV4-1 and TRBJ1-1; TRBD1 aligns across 7 bases. In germline, CDR1 is MGHRA, CDR2 YSYEKL. V was pared by 3 bases and J by 3 bases, with 13 bases of the junction left unmatched. The CDR3 is 17 amino acids. CDR3 region: CASSHDRTGRSDTEAFF. CDR3 sequence (DNA): TGCGCCAGCAGCCACGACAGGACAGGAAGATCGGACACTGAAGCTTTCTTT.

The J gene is TRBJ2-1, the V gene TRBV7-2; weak D call: TRBD2 (5 bases). Trimming took 0 bases from V and 3 from J, leaving 9 bases between them. Germline lookup yields CDR1 SGHTA and CDR2 FQGNSA. The CDR3 loop spans 15 amino acids. The CDR3: CASSLARDFYNEQFF. CDR3 DNA: TGTGCCAGCAGCTTAGCCCGGGATTTCTACAATGAGCAGTTCTTC.

This clone was counted between two and nine times. The V and J genes are TRBV9 and TRBJ2-1; 8 bases are shared with TRBD2. Germline CDR1 is SGDLS and CDR2 is YYNGEE. CDR3 length: 17 residues. J gave up 0 bases and V 4 bases, and 9 bases lay outside the gene matches. The CDR3 protein is CASSIPRAGGSYNEQFF. The CDR3 bases are TGTGCCAGCAGCATCCCCCGGGCGGGGGGCTCCTACAATGAGCAGTTCTTC. The entire variable domain, with the rest obtained from reference TRBV9 and TRBJ2-1, is as follows: DSGVTQTPKHLITATGQRVTLRCSPRSGDLSVYWYQQSLDQGLQFLIQYYNGEERAKGNILERFSAQQFPDLHSELNLSSLELGDSALYFCASSIPRAGGSYNEQFFGPGTRLTVL.

This clone was picked up a small number of times. The chain recombines TRBV10-3 with TRBJ2-3; 12 bases fit TRBD2. V was pared by 0 bases and J by 1 base, with 2 bases of the junction left unmatched. The length of the CDR3 is 17 residues. The germline V gene has CDR1 ENHRY and CDR2 SYGVKD. The CDR3 DNA reads as TGTGCCATCAGTGAGTCGTCTAGCGGGGGGGGCACAGATACGCAGTATTTT. Translating it yields CAISESSSGGGTDTQYF.

A word on this clone: A junction boundary mismatches the germline segment, possibly from a read error. V usage is TRBV6-5 and J usage is TRBJ2-1, with TRBD2 identical over 7 bases. The germline V gene has CDR1 MNHEY and CDR2 SVGAGI. There are 16 residues in the CDR3. CDR3 in amino acids: CASSHSSGASYNEQFF. The CDR3 bases are TGTGCCAGCAGTCACTCTAGCGGAGCATCCTACAATGAGCAGTTCTTC.

This clone has only a few counts. The V call is TRBV7-3, the J call TRBJ2-3; D ambiguous. Trimming took off 2 bases at V and 4 bases at J, with 16 bases between the two ends. Germline CDR1 and CDR2: SGHTA and FQGTGA. The CDR3 is 16 amino acids. CDR3 DNA sequence: TGTGCCAGCAGCTTATTGGCCCCGGGTGGTGCAGATACGCAGTATTTT. Encoded protein: CASSLLAPGGADTQYF.

The chain combines TRBV5-4 with TRBJ1-2, with 8 bases that match TRBD1. The germline CDR1 and CDR2 sequences are SGHNT and YYREEE (reference sequence). The CDR3 contains 12 residues. V was clipped by 4 bases and J by 5 bases; unmatched bases: 1. The CDR3 loop is CASSQGAYGYTF. The CDR3 bases are TGTGCCAGCAGCCAGGGGGCGTATGGCTACACCTTC.

The chain combines TRBV9 with TRBJ2-3; D uncertain. Germline V gene sequence: CDR1 SGDLS, CDR2 YYNGEE. The CDR3 totals 15 residues. With 0 bases removed from V and 1 base from J, the gap between germline ends came to 9 bases. Here the CDR3 reads CASSVESARTDTQYF. CDR3 nucleotide sequence: TGTGCCAGCAGCGTAGAAAGCGCGCGCACAGATACGCAGTATTTT.

The gene calls are TRBV30 and TRBJ1-5, with no clear D. The germline V gene encodes CDR1 GTSNPN and CDR2 SVGIG (reference sequence). This CDR3 is 13 amino acids long. V shed 7 bases and J shed 0 bases, with 10 bases lying between them. The CDR3 spells CALGLDSNQPQHF. In DNA, the CDR3 is TGTGCCTTAGGACTCGATAGCAATCAGCCCCAGCATTTT.

The chain combines TRBV29-1 with TRBJ2-5; 9 bases fit TRBD1. Germline V CDR1 and CDR2: SQVTM, ANQGSEA. The CDR3 has 14 residues. With 5 bases clipped from V and 5 bases from J, the junction kept 9 bases outside the gene matches. The DNA for the CDR3 is TGCAGCGTTACTCCACAGGGGGCCCAGGAGACCCAGTACTTC. Translation gives CSVTPQGAQETQYF. The full variable domain, rest sourced from reference TRBV29-1 and TRBJ2-5, is SAVISQKPSRDICQRGTSLTIQCQVDSQVTMMFWYRQQPGQSLTLIATANQGSEATYESGFVIDKFPISRPNLTFSTLTVSNMSPEDSSIYLCSVTPQGAQETQYFGPGTRLLVL.